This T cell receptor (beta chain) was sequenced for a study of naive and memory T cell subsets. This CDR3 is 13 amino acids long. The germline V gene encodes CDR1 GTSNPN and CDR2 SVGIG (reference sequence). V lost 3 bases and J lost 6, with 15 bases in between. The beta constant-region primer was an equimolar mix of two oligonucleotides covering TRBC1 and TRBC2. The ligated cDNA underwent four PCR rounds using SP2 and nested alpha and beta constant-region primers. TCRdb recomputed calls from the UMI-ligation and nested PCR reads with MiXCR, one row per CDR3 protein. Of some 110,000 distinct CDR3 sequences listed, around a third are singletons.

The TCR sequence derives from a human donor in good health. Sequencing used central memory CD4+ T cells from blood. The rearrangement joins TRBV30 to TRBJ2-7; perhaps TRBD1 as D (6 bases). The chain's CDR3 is CAWSQGFRGEQYF. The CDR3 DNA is TGTGCCTGGAGCCAGGGGTTTCGAGGCGAGCAGTACTTC.